One sample yielded the 9 T cell receptor beta chains listed below, sequenced in a study of post-analysis software for immune sequencing data. Their recognized antigens are unknown. Regarding the study as a whole: Comparison of patients with controls showed about 5 TRBV segments more frequent in patients, TRBV5-6, TRBV5-1 and TRBV20-1 among them.

The TCR beta cDNA libraries carried unique molecular identifiers. TCRdb used MiXCR to reprocess the PCR reads, holding one entry per CDR3 protein. The sample has a few hundred thousand distinct CDR3 sequences, roughly 38% seen once; the top ten hold around 15%. The sequenced material came from blood. The receptor set was obtained from a girl aged 5-17 years with multiple sclerosis.

CDR3 DNA sequence: TGCGCCAGCAGCTCCCCCTGGGATAGCGGGGAGGAGACCCAGTACTTC. Its protein product is CASSSPWDSGEETQYF. The chain couples TRBV5-1 to TRBJ2-5; 8 nucleotides agree with TRBD2. This CDR3 has 16 amino acids. V dropped 3 bases and J dropped 5; count of bases not matched to a gene: 12. Germline V CDR1 and CDR2: SGHRS, YFSETQ.

This clonotype was recorded at least ten times. The gene calls are TRBV9 and TRBJ2-7; a weak D match, TRBD2 (5 bases). This CDR3 spans 14 amino acids. Germline lookup yields CDR1 SGDLS and CDR2 YYNGEE. V shed 3 bases and J shed 4 bases, with 14 bases lying between them. The CDR3 here is CASSDSNSGYEQYF. The CDR3 DNA is TGTGCCAGCAGCGACTCGAACAGCGGTTACGAGCAGTACTTC.

This clonotype was seen only a few times. This sequence joins TRBV6-5 and TRBJ2-7; the match to TRBD1 covers 9 bases. The end of the DNA is better explained by TRBJ2-5, so the J call may be wrong. CDR1 is MNHEY and CDR2 is SVGAGI in the germline V gene. The CDR3 consists of 17 residues. Here the CDR3 reads CASSYPRDRDLMQTQYF. The CDR3, as DNA: TGTGCCAGCAGTTACCCCCGGGACAGGGATTTGATGCAGACCCAGTACTTC.

This clonotype occurred a few times. The gene calls are TRBV29-1 and TRBJ2-5; tentative D call: TRBD1 (7 bases). V was shortened by 7 bases and J by 5 bases, with 29 bases between the two germline ends. CDR1 SQVTM and CDR2 ANQGSEA come from the germline V gene. The CDR3 spans 17 residues. The CDR3, as DNA: TGCAGCGCCCAGGGGGTGCGGGGAGAAACCGTCCAGGAGACCCAGTACTTC. It specifies CSAQGVRGETVQETQYF. Together with reference TRBV29-1 and TRBJ2-5, the CDR3 gives the full variable domain: SAVISQKPSRDICQRGTSLTIQCQVDSQVTMMFWYRQQPGQSLTLIATANQGSEATYESGFVIDKFPISRPNLTFSTLTVSNMSPEDSSIYLCSAQGVRGETVQETQYFGPGTRLLVL.

This clonotype was seen only a few times. The rearrangement uses TRBV4-1 and TRBJ2-1, with D perhaps matching TRBD1 (5 bases). V was shortened by 4 bases and J by 4 bases, with 11 bases between the two germline ends. Germline V gene data show CDR1 as MGHRA and CDR2 as YSYEKL. CDR3 size: 14 residues. For the CDR3, the DNA is TGCGCCAGCAGCCCGGTAGGGGCTTACAATGAGCAGTTCTTC. Translated: CASSPVGAYNEQFF.

The chain combines TRBV12-3 or TRBV12-4 with TRBJ1-2; TRBD1 is a possible D gene (6 bases). Deletions cut 5 bases from V and 8 bases from J, with 15 bases between. The CDR3 spans 13 residues. The DNA for the CDR3 is TGTGCCAGCAGTCGGACAGAATCGAGGGGCTACACCTTC. This translates into CASSRTESRGYTF.

This sequence joins TRBV12-5 and TRBJ1-1; D is perhaps TRBD1 (6 bases). V shed 1 base and J shed 4 bases, with 10 bases lying between them. Germline CDR1 reads LGHNT; CDR2 reads FRNRAP. The CDR3 extends over 14 amino acids. Written as DNA, the CDR3 is TGTGCTAGTGGTTTGGGAGGGGGGGCCACTGAAGCTTTCTTT. This translates into CASGLGGGATEAFF.

This clonotype came up many times. The junction differs from germline at one of its ends, possibly a read error. This chain links TRBV7-7 with TRBJ2-7, with D unresolved. This CDR3 is 13 amino acids long. Germline V lookup: CDR1 SSHAT, CDR2 FNYEAQ (reference sequence). The CDR3 loop is CASSLSFSYEQYF. In DNA, the CDR3 is TGTGCTAGCAGCTTGAGTTTCTCCTACGAGCAGTACTTC.

This clonotype was observed a few times. This chain connects TRBV12-3 or TRBV12-4 to TRBJ1-1; 10 bases fit TRBD1. Trimming removed 3 bases from V and 8 bases from J; junction bases left unmatched: 6. This CDR3 has 14 amino acids. This CDR3 is CASSFGTGAGEAFF. Here the CDR3 DNA reads TGTGCCAGCAGTTTTGGGACAGGGGCGGGGGAAGCTTTCTTT.